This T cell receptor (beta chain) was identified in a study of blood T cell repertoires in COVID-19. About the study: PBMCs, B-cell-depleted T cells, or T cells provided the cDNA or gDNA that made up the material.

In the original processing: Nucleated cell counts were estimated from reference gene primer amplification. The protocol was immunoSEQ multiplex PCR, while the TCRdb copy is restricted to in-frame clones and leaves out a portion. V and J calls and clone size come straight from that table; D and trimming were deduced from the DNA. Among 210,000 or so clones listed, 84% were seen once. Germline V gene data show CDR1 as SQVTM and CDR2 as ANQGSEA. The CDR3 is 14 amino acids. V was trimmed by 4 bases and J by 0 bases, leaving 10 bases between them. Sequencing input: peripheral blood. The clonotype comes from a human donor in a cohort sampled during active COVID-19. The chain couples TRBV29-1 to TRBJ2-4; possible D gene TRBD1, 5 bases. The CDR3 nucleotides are TGCAGCGTTGGGGGCGGCATAGCCAAAAACATTCAGTACTTC. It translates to CSVGGGIAKNIQYF.